A single sample is the source of the 28 T cell receptor beta chains below, sequenced in a study of cytomegalovirus exposure and HLA in healthy donors. Primers: 60 Vbeta forward and 13 Jbeta reverse. The table came from immunoSEQ multiplex PCR; TCRdb's copy has only in-frame clones and leaves some out. The sample lists around 150,000 clones, approximately 80% occurring once. Sequencing was done on a sample of PBMCs. Source of these receptors: a young man in good health and CMV-seropositive.

The DNA of the CDR3 is TGTGCCAGTAGTATAGATGGATCAGGGTTTGCAGCCAAAAACATTCAGTACTTC. Translation: CASSIDGSGFAAKNIQYF. The gene calls are TRBV19 and TRBJ2-4, with D tentatively TRBD1 (5 bases). V lost 0 bases to trimming and J lost 0 bases, with 15 bases between them. CDR3 size: 18 residues. Germline CDR1 and CDR2: LNHDA and SQIVND (reference sequence).

This chain joins TRBV6-1 and TRBJ2-7; 7 nucleotides line up with TRBD1. The CDR3 loop spans 13 amino acids. The V gene end was trimmed by 4 bases and the J gene end by 4 bases; junction bases not matched to a gene: 4. Germline V gene lookup returns CDR1 MNHNS and CDR2 SASEGT. The CDR3 sequence is CASSGRTGYEQYF. CDR3 nucleotide sequence: TGTGCCAGCAGTGGACGGACAGGTTACGAGCAGTACTTC.

V and J are TRBV28 and TRBJ2-7, with D maybe TRBD1 (6 bases). Trimming shortened V by 7 bases and J by 4 bases, and 17 bases separated the two germline ends. The germline gives CDR1 MDHEN, CDR2 SYDVKM. The CDR3 sequence is 14 residues long. The CDR3 bases are TGTGCCAGCAAAATACTACAGGGTGGGTACGAGCAGTACTTC. It specifies CASKILQGGYEQYF.

The gene calls are TRBV5-4 and TRBJ1-1; D not certain. This CDR3 contains 16 residues. V was clipped by 0 bases and J by 1 base, with 13 bases between them. CDR1 and CDR2 (germline): SGHNT, YYREEE (reference sequence). The CDR3 DNA is TGTGCCAGCAGCTTGGTCGGAGATACGGGGAACACTGAAGCTTTCTTT. It specifies CASSLVGDTGNTEAFF.

This clone was seen more than once but under ten times. The rearrangement links TRBV4-1 to TRBJ1-4; tentative D call: TRBD1 (6 bases). The CDR3 consists of 14 residues. CDR1 and CDR2 from the germline V gene are MGHRA and YSYEKL. V dropped 4 bases and J dropped 8 bases, with 14 bases sitting between them. CDR3 sequence (DNA): TGCGCCAGCAGCCTACAGGGTCGGGGAGAAAAACTGTTTTTT. This encodes CASSLQGRGEKLFF.

The chain is built from TRBV5-4 and TRBJ1-3; 7 bases agree with TRBD1. CDR1 SGHNT and CDR2 YYREEE come from the germline V gene (reference sequence). With 8 bases clipped from V and 0 bases from J, the junction kept 5 bases outside the gene matches. This CDR3 has 14 residues. The CDR3, as DNA: TGTGCCAGTTCCCGGGACAGCTCTGGAAACACCATATATTTT. It encodes CASSRDSSGNTIYF.

The chain is built from TRBV19 and TRBJ2-7; D uncertain. CDR1 and CDR2 from the germline V gene are LNHDA and SQIVND (reference sequence). The CDR3 runs 14 residues. The V end lost 7 bases, the J end lost 0 bases, and 13 bases lay between the germline ends. This chain's CDR3 is CASTSPSSSYEQYF. CDR3 sequence (DNA): TGTGCCAGTACGAGCCCATCGAGCTCCTACGAGCAGTACTTC.

This clone has only a few counts. This chain links TRBV6-6 with TRBJ2-7; 9 nucleotides agree with TRBD1. This CDR3 region has 13 residues. J gave up 5 bases and V 6 bases, and 5 bases lay outside the gene matches. CDR1 is MNHNY, CDR2 SVGAGI, per germline (reference sequence). The CDR3 here is CASRSTGGHEQYF. DNA for the CDR3: TGTGCCAGCAGGTCGACAGGGGGGCACGAGCAGTACTTC.

The genes are TRBV5-1 and TRBJ2-5; 9 bases are shared with TRBD1. The CDR3 runs 15 residues. Germline loops: CDR1 SGHRS, CDR2 YFSETQ. V was clipped by 4 bases and J by 4 bases; unmatched bases: 8. The CDR3 here is CASSVDRGNGETQYF. The CDR3 DNA reads TGCGCCAGCAGCGTGGACAGGGGAAATGGAGAGACCCAGTACTTC.

The chain combines TRBV9 with TRBJ2-7, with TRBD1 identical over 9 bases. CDR1 and CDR2 (germline): SGDLS, YYNGEE. After removal of 4 bases from V and 7 bases from J, the junction contained 6 bases not matched to a gene. The CDR3 spans 13 residues. The CDR3 nucleotides are TGTGCCAGCAGCCTAGGGACAGGGAGGGAGCAGTACTTC. Translating gives CASSLGTGREQYF. Full variable domain (outside the CDR3, taken from reference TRBV9 and TRBJ2-7): DSGVTQTPKHLITATGQRVTLRCSPRSGDLSVYWYQQSLDQGLQFLIQYYNGEERAKGNILERFSAQQFPDLHSELNLSSLELGDSALYFCASSLGTGREQYFGPGTRLTVT.

The V gene is TRBV27, the J gene TRBJ2-7; a possible D gene is TRBD2 (5 bases). The V gene lost 5 bases and the J gene lost 3 bases, with 14 bases spanning the gap. The length of the CDR3 is 14 residues. The V gene's germline CDR1 is MNHEY and CDR2 SMNVEV (reference sequence). CDR3 loop: CASSPVQEVYEQYF. Here the CDR3 DNA reads TGTGCCAGCAGTCCAGTCCAGGAGGTCTACGAGCAGTACTTC.

V usage is TRBV7-6 and J usage is TRBJ1-1, with TRBD1 as a possible D gene (5 bases). The CDR3 totals 13 residues. V was trimmed by 4 bases and J by 7 bases, leaving 13 bases between them. Germline CDR1 SGHVS, CDR2 FNYEAQ. The CDR3 sequence is CASSSIADSEAFF. In DNA form, the CDR3 reads TGTGCCAGCAGCTCAATCGCCGACAGTGAAGCTTTCTTT.

This clone was seen just once. The chain combines TRBV7-8 with TRBJ1-5, with D perhaps TRBD1 (6 bases). Germline CDR1 is SGHVS and CDR2 is FQNEAQ. V lost 5 bases to trimming and J lost 1 base, with 18 bases between them. The CDR3 has 17 residues. Here the CDR3 reads CASSQEDRLISNQPQHF. CDR3 coding DNA: TGTGCCAGCAGCCAAGAGGACAGACTCATAAGCAATCAGCCCCAGCATTTT.

V usage is TRBV2 and J usage is TRBJ2-2; tentative D call: TRBD1 (5 bases). Per the germline V gene, CDR1 is SNHLY and CDR2 is FYNNEI. CDR3 length: 16 amino acids. V lost 6 bases, J lost 2 bases, and 16 bases lay in between. In DNA, the CDR3 is TGTGCCAGCAGCCTTACGGACATTTCCAACACCGGGGAGCTGTTTTTT. Translation gives CASSLTDISNTGELFF.

The sample holds a few counts of this clone. The chain carries TRBV6-5 and TRBJ1-6; D is possibly TRBD1 (5 bases). CDR1 MNHEY and CDR2 SVGAGI come from the germline V gene. The V gene lost 4 bases and the J gene lost 8 bases, with 9 bases spanning the gap. The CDR3 extends over 13 amino acids. DNA of the CDR3: TGTGCCAGCAGTTCGGGCAGGGATTCACCCCTCCACTTT. This encodes CASSSGRDSPLHF.

The V gene is TRBV5-5, the J gene TRBJ2-7, with D possibly being TRBD1 (6 bases). The CDR3 sequence is 14 residues long. Germline V gene lookup returns CDR1 SGHKS and CDR2 YYEKEE (reference sequence). V lost 2 bases, J lost 6 bases, and 15 bases lay in between. CDR3 DNA: TGTGCCAGCAGCTTCACAGGGAGTGGGCGCGAGCAGTACTTC. Its protein product is CASSFTGSGREQYF. The variable domain in full, with the rest retrieved from reference TRBV5-5 and TRBJ2-7, is DAGVTQSPTHLIKTRGQQVTLRCSPISGHKSVSWYQQVLGQGPQFIFQYYEKEERGRGNFPDRFSARQFPNYSSELNVNALLLGDSALYLCASSFTGSGREQYFGPGTRLTVT.

The chain combines TRBV19 with TRBJ1-2, with D perhaps TRBD1 (5 bases). Between the trimmed V and J ends, which lost 0 bases and 5 bases, there was a span of 13 bases. CDR1 LNHDA and CDR2 SQIVND come from the germline V gene (reference sequence). This CDR3 is built from 15 residues. CDR3 bases: TGTGCCAGTAGTATAGAGGGCCGGACAATATATGGCTACACCTTC. Residues: CASSIEGRTIYGYTF.

A remark on this clone: One end of the junction varies from germline; a read error may be responsible. The chain recombines TRBV6-6 with TRBJ2-6, with D possibly matching TRBD1 (5 bases). Germline V CDR1 and CDR2: MNHNY, SVGAGI (reference sequence). The CDR3 is made up of 16 amino acids. The CDR3 sequence is CASTLLQTSGANGLTF. The CDR3 nucleotides read TGTGCCAGCACTCTTCTTCAGACCTCTGGGGCCAACGGCCTGACTTTC.

The V gene is TRBV7-2, the J gene TRBJ2-2, with 9 bases lining up with TRBD1. CDR1 and CDR2 (germline): SGHTA, FQGNSA. V trimming: 2 bases; J trimming: 5 bases; junction bases outside the gene matches: 3. The CDR3 extends over 15 amino acids. For the CDR3, the DNA is TGTGCCAGCAGCTTATCGACAGGGGGGACCGGGGAGCTGTTTTTT. This codes for CASSLSTGGTGELFF. Supplemented by reference TRBV7-2 and TRBJ2-2, the full variable domain reads GAGVSQSPSNKVTEKGKDVELRCDPISGHTALYWYRQSLGQGLEFLIYFQGNSAPDKSGLPSDRFSAERTGGSVSTLTIQRTQQEDSAVYLCASSLSTGGTGELFFGEGSRLTVL.

CDR3 in amino acids: CASSPGLALETQYF. The CDR3 DNA reads as TGTGCCAGCAGTCCGGGACTAGCCCTGGAGACCCAGTACTTC. This rearrangement joins TRBV27 to TRBJ2-5, with 9 positions matching TRBD2. Germline CDR1 MNHEY, CDR2 SMNVEV (reference sequence). The V gene end was trimmed by 5 bases and the J gene end by 5 bases; junction bases not matched to a gene: 6. The CDR3 is made up of 14 amino acids.

The chain recombines TRBV13 with TRBJ2-7; possibly TRBD2 for D (5 bases). The CDR3 loop spans 13 amino acids. Germline V CDR1 and CDR2: PRHDT, FYEKMQ (reference sequence). Trimming pared 2 bases from V and 4 bases from J, leaving 9 bases between. CDR3 nucleotide sequence: TGTGCCAGCAGCTTACGGGGAATTTACGAGCAGTACTTC. The encoded protein is CASSLRGIYEQYF.

In this sample, this clone turned up once. V and J are TRBV13 and TRBJ2-1, with D perhaps TRBD2 (7 bases). Germline V gene data show CDR1 as PRHDT and CDR2 as FYEKMQ (reference sequence). Trimming took off 7 bases at V and 3 bases at J, with 13 bases between the two ends. The CDR3 consists of 14 residues. As DNA, the CDR3 is TGTGCCAGCACGCGGGGGCTTAACTACAATGAGCAGTTCTTC. This gives the protein CASTRGLNYNEQFF.

The chain employs TRBV7-9 and TRBJ2-2; 7 bases are shared with TRBD2. V shed 3 bases, J shed 1 base, and the junction held 8 bases outside the gene matches. The CDR3 length is 17 residues. Per germline, CDR1 SEHNR and CDR2 FQNEAQ (reference sequence). CDR3 in amino acids: CASSFSWDYKNTGELFF. The DNA of the CDR3 is TGTGCCAGCAGCTTTTCATGGGACTATAAGAACACCGGGGAGCTGTTTTTT.

The chain links TRBV13 to TRBJ2-5, with D possibly matching TRBD2 (6 bases). Between the trimmed V and J ends, which lost 4 bases and 2 bases, there was a span of 20 bases. Germline V lookup: CDR1 PRHDT, CDR2 FYEKMQ (reference sequence). This CDR3 comprises 17 residues. CDR3 residues: CASSSRAVGGTQETQYF. CDR3 DNA: TGTGCCAGCAGCTCCCGGGCGGTCGGGGGAACTCAAGAGACCCAGTACTTC.

The genes are TRBV4-1 and TRBJ1-4; TRBD1 might be the D (6 bases). The V and J ends lost 0 bases and 2 bases respectively, with 16 bases between them. Germline V CDR1 and CDR2: MGHRA, YSYEKL. The CDR3 has 18 amino acids. The CDR3 region is CASSQDFAGDGTNEKLFF. In DNA form, the CDR3 reads TGCGCCAGCAGCCAAGATTTCGCAGGGGATGGGACTAATGAAAAACTGTTTTTT.

This chain links TRBV2 with TRBJ1-5; TRBD1 matches 8 bases. Unmatched junction bases numbered 8, after V lost 7 bases and J lost 3 bases. Germline V gives CDR1 SNHLY, CDR2 FYNNEI. The CDR3 runs 15 residues. The CDR3 bases are TGTGCCAGCACCCCAGGACAGGGTCTCAATCAGCCCCAGCATTTT. It encodes CASTPGQGLNQPQHF.

The chain carries TRBV27 and TRBJ2-7; tentative D call: TRBD2 (7 bases). V lost 3 bases and J lost 1, with 16 bases in between. The CDR3 extends over 16 amino acids. Germline V gives CDR1 MNHEY, CDR2 SMNVEV (reference sequence). The CDR3 spells CASSFSGGGGSYEQYF. CDR3 in DNA: TGTGCCAGCAGTTTTAGCGGAGGGGGGGGATCCTACGAGCAGTACTTC.

The V and J genes are TRBV2 and TRBJ2-3; 7 bases are shared with TRBD2. The CDR3 runs to 19 residues. J was trimmed by 0 bases and V by 8 bases; bases with no gene match: 20. Looked up from germline, CDR1 is SNHLY and CDR2 is FYNNEI. The CDR3 loop reads CASFHPGEAGLISTDTQYF. Here the CDR3 DNA reads TGTGCCAGCTTCCACCCTGGGGAAGCGGGGCTTATAAGCACAGATACGCAGTATTTT. The whole variable domain, remainder taken from reference TRBV2 and TRBJ2-3, is EPEVTQTPSHQVTQMGQEVILRCVPISNHLYFYWYRQILGQKVEFLVSFYNNEISEKSEIFDDQFSVERPDGSNFTLKIRSTKLEDSAMYFCASFHPGEAGLISTDTQYFGPGTRLTVL.